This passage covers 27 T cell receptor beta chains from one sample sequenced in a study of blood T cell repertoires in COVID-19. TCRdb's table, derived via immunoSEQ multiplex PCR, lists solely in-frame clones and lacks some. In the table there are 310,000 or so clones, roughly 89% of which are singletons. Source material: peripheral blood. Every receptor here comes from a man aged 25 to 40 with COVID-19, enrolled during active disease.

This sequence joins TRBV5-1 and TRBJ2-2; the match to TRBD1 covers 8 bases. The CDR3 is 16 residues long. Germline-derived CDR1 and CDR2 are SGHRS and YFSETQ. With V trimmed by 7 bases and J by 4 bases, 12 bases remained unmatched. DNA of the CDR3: TGCGCCAGCCACCAATGGACAGGGTCGGGCACCGGGGAGCTGTTTTTT. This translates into CASHQWTGSGTGELFF.

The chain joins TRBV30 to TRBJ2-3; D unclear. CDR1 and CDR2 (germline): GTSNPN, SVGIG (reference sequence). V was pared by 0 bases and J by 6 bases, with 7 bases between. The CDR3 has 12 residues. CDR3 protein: CAWSVNRDTQYF. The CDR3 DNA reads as TGTGCCTGGAGTGTTAACCGGGATACGCAGTATTTT.

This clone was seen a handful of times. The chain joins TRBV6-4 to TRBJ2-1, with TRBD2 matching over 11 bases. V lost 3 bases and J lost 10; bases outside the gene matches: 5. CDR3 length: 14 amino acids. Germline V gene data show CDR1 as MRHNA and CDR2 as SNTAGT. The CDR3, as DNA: TGTGCCAGCAGTGAGAAGGGACTAGCGGAAGAGCAGTTCTTC. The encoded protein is CASSEKGLAEEQFF.

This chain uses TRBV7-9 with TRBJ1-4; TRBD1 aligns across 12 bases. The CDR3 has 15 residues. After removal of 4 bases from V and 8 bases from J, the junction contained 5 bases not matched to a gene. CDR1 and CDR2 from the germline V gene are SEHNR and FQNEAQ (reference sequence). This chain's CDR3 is CASSSRDRGREKLFF. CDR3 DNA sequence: TGTGCCAGCAGCTCCCGGGACAGGGGGCGCGAAAAACTGTTTTTT.

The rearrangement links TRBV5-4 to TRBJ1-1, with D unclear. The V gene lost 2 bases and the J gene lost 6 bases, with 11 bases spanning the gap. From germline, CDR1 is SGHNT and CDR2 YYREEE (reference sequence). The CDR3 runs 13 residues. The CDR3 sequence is CASSFHLGAEAFF. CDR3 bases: TGTGCCAGCAGCTTCCACCTCGGGGCTGAAGCTTTCTTT.

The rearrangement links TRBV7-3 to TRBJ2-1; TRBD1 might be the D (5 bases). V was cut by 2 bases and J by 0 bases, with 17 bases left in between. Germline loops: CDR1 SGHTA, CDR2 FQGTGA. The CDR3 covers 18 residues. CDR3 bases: TGTGCCAGCAGCTTAGGTCTGGGGCTTACGCTCTCCTACAATGAGCAGTTCTTC. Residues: CASSLGLGLTLSYNEQFF. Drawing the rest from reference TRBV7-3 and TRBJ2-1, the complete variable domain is GAGVSQTPSNKVTEKGKYVELRCDPISGHTALYWYRQSLGQGPEFLIYFQGTGAADDSGLPNDRFFAVRPEGSVSTLKIQRTERGDSAVYLCASSLGLGLTLSYNEQFFGPGTRLTVL.

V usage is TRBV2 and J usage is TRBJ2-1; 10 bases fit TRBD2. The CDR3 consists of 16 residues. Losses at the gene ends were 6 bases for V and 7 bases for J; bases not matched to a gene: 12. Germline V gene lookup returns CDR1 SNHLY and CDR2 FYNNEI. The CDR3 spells CASRGASGSYKNEQFF. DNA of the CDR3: TGTGCCAGCAGGGGGGCTAGCGGGAGTTATAAGAATGAGCAGTTCTTC.

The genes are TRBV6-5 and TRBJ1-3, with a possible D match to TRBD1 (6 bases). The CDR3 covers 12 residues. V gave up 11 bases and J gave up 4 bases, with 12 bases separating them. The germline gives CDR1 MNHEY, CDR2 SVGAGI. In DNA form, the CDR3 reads TGTGCCTCCGCGGGGGCCGGAAACACCATATATTTT. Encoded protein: CASAGAGNTIYF.

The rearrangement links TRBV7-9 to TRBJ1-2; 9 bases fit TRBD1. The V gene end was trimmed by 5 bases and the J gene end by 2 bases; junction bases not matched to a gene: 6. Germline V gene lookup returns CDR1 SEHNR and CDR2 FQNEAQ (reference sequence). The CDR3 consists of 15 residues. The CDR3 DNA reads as TGTGCCAGCAGCAGGACAGGGGAGGGGAACTATGGCTACACCTTC. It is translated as CASSRTGEGNYGYTF.

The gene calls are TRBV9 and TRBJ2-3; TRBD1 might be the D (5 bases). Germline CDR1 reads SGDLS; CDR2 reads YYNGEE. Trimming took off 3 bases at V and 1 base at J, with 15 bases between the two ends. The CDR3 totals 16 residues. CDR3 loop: CASSDFSGLRTDTQYF. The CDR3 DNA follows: TGTGCCAGCAGCGACTTTTCAGGGTTGCGCACAGATACGCAGTATTTT.

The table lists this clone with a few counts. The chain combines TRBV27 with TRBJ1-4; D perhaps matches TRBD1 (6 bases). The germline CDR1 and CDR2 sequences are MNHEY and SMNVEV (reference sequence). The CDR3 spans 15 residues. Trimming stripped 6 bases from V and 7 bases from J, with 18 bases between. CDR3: CASSPRQAQGEKLFF. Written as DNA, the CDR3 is TGTGCCAGCAGCCCTAGACAGGCCCAGGGTGAAAAACTGTTTTTT.

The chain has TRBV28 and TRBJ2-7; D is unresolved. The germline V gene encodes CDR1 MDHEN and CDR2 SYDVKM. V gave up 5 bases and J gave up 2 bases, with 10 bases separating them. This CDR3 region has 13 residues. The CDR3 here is CASSRQVPYEQYF. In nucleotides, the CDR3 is TGTGCCAGCAGTAGGCAGGTTCCCTACGAGCAGTACTTC. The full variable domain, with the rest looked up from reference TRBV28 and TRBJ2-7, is DVKVTQSSRYLVKRTGEKVFLECVQDMDHENMFWYRQDPGLGLRLIYFSYDVKMKEKGDIPEGYSVSREKKERFSLILESASTNQTSMYLCASSRQVPYEQYFGPGTRLTVT.

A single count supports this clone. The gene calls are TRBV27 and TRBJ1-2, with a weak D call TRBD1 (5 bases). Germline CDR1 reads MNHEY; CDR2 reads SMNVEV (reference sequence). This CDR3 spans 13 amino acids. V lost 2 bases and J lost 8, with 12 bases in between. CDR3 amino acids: CASSLRGRAGYTF. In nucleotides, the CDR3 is TGTGCCAGCAGTTTAAGGGGCAGGGCCGGCTACACCTTC.

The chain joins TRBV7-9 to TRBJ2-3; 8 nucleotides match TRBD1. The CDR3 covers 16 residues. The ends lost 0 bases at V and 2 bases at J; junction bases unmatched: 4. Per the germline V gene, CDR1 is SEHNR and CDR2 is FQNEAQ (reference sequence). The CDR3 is CASSLALDRVTDTQYF. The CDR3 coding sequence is TGTGCCAGCAGCTTAGCTTTGGACAGGGTCACAGATACGCAGTATTTT. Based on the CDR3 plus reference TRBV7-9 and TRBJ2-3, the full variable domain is DTGVSQNPRHKITKRGQNVTFRCDPISEHNRLYWYRQTLGQGPEFLTYFQNEAQLEKSRLLSDRFSAERPKGSFSTLEIQRTEQGDSAMYLCASSLALDRVTDTQYFGPGTRLTVL.

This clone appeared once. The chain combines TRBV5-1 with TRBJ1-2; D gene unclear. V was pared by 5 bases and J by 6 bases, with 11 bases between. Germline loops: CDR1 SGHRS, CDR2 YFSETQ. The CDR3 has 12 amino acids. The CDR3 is CASSLSLDGYTF. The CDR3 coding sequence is TGCGCCAGCAGTCTATCGTTGGATGGCTACACCTTC.

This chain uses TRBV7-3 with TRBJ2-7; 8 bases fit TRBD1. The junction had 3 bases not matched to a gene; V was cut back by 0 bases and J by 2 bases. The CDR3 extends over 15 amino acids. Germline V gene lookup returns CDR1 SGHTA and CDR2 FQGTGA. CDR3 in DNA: TGTGCCAGCAGCTTAACTGGACAGGGACCCTACGAGCAGTACTTC. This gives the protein CASSLTGQGPYEQYF. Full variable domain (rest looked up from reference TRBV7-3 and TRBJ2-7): GAGVSQTPSNKVTEKGKYVELRCDPISGHTALYWYRQSLGQGPEFLIYFQGTGAADDSGLPNDRFFAVRPEGSVSTLKIQRTERGDSAVYLCASSLTGQGPYEQYFGPGTRLTVT.

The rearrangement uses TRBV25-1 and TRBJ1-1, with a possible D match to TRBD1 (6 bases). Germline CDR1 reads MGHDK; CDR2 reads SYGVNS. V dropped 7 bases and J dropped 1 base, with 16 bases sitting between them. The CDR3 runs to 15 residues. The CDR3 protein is CASNSGRGSNTEAFF. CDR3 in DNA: TGTGCCAGCAATTCAGGGAGGGGGTCGAACACTGAAGCTTTCTTT.

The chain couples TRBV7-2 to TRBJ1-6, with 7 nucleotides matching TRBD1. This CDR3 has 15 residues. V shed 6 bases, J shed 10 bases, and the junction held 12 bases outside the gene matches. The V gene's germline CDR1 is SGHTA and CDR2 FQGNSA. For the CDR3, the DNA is TGTGCCAGCAGTCCAGCGGCAGGGGGAGCGTCACCCCTCCACTTT. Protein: CASSPAAGGASPLHF.

Here the CDR3 reads CASSAGGTGANVLTF. The CDR3 region has the DNA TGTGCCAGCAGCGCGGGGGGGACTGGGGCCAACGTCCTGACTTTC. The V and J genes are TRBV5-4 and TRBJ2-6, with 9 bases aligning to TRBD2. The V gene end was trimmed by 4 bases and the J gene end by 2 bases; junction bases not matched to a gene: 1. The CDR3 totals 15 residues. Germline CDR1 is SGHNT and CDR2 is YYREEE (reference sequence).

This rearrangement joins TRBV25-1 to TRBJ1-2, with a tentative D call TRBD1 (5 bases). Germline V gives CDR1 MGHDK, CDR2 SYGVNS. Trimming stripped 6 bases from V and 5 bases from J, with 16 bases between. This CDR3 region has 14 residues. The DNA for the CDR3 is TGTGCCAGCAGCCCCATGGGCGGGGGTTATGGCTACACCTTC. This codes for CASSPMGGGYGYTF.

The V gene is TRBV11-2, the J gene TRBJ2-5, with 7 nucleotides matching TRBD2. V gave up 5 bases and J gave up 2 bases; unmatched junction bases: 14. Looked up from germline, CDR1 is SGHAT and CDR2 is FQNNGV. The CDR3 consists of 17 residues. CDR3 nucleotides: TGTGCCAGCAGCCCATTGGGTAGCGGGCCCGATCAAGAGACCCAGTACTTC. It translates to CASSPLGSGPDQETQYF. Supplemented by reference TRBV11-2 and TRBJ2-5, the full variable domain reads EAGVAQSPRYKIIEKRQSVAFWCNPISGHATLYWYQQILGQGPKLLIQFQNNGVVDDSQLPKDRFSAERLKGVDSTLKIQPAKLEDSAVYLCASSPLGSGPDQETQYFGPGTRLLVL.

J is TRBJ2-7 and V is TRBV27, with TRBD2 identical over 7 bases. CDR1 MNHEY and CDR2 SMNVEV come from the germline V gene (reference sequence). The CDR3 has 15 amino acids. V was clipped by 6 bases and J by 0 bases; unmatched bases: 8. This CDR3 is CASSRLATTSYEQYF. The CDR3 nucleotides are TGTGCCAGCAGCAGACTAGCCACAACCTCCTACGAGCAGTACTTC.

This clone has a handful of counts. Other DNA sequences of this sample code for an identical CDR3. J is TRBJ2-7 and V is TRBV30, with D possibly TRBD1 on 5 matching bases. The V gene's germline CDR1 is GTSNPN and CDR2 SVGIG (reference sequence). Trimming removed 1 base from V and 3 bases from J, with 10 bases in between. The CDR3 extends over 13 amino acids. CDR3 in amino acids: CAWSADSFYEQYF. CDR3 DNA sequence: TGTGCCTGGAGTGCCGACAGTTTCTACGAGCAGTACTTC.

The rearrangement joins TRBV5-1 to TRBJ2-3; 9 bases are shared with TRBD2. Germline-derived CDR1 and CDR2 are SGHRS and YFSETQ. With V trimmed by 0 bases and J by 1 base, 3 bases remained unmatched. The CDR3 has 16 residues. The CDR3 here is CASSLEVAGGTDTQYF. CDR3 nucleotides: TGCGCCAGCAGCTTGGAAGTAGCGGGAGGCACAGATACGCAGTATTTT.

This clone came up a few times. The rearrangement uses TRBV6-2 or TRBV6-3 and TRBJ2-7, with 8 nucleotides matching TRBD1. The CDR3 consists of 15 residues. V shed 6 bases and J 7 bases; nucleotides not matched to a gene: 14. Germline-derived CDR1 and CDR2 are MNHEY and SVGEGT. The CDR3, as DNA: TGTGCCAGCAGCCCCCAACAGGGGGAAGTGGAGGAGCAGTACTTC. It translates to CASSPQQGEVEEQYF.

For the CDR3, the DNA is TGCGCCAGCAGCTTTCAGGGGGACACTGAAGCTTTCTTT. As protein: CASSFQGDTEAFF. The chain combines TRBV5-1 with TRBJ1-1, with TRBD1 matching over 7 bases. The V segment lost 2 bases and the J segment 3 bases; nucleotides outside the gene matches: 1. The CDR3 is 13 amino acids. The germline CDR1 and CDR2 sequences are SGHRS and YFSETQ.

The DNA for the CDR3 is TGTGCCAGCAGCCCCCCGGGACAAATAACCTATGGCTACACCTTC. This encodes CASSPPGQITYGYTF. The chain joins TRBV3-1 (or the pseudogene TRBV3-2) to TRBJ1-2; D perhaps matches TRBD1 (6 bases). The germline gives CDR1 LGHDT, CDR2 YNNKEL (reference sequence). Trimming shortened V by 4 bases and J by 4 bases, and 16 bases separated the two germline ends. The CDR3 covers 15 residues.